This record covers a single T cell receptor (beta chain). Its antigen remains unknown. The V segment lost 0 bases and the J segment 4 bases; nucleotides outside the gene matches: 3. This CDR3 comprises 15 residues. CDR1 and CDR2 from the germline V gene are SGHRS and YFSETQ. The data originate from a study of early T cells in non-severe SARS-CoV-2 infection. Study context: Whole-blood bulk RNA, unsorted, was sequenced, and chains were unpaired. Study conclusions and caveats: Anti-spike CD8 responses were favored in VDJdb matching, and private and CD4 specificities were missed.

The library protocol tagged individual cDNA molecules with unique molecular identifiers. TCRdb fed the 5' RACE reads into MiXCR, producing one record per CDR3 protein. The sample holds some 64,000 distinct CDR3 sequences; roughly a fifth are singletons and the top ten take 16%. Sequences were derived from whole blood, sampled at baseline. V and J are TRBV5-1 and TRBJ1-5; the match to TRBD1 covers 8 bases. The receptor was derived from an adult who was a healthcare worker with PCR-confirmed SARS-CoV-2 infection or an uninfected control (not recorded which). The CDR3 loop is CASSLGDRRNQPQHF. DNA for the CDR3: TGCGCCAGCAGCTTGGGGGACAGGAGGAATCAGCCCCAGCATTTT.